The 20 T cell receptor beta chains listed next were all sequenced from one sample in a study of tumor and adjacent non-tumor tissue in lung cancer. The library came from three nested PCR rounds adapted from ARM-PCR protocols. One entry per CDR3 protein, called by TCRdb with MiXCR from the multiplex PCR reads. The data show 60,000 to 70,000 distinct CDR3 sequences, 76% seen once. No cell sorting was done before RNA was extracted from the tissue. The normal lung tissue was taken more than 3 cm from the tumor edge. Material for sequencing was distant non-tumor lung tissue. These receptors were taken from a man aged 55 to 70 with non-small cell lung cancer.

Of note for this clonotype: The junction differs from germline at one of its ends, possibly a read error. This chain uses TRBV7-9 with TRBJ1-1, with a possible D match to TRBD1 (6 bases). Germline V lookup: CDR1 SEHNR, CDR2 FQNEAQ (reference sequence). This CDR3 contains 12 residues. CDR3 sequence reads: CASRSGQSEAIF. In DNA, the CDR3 is TGTGCCAGCAGATCTGGACAGTCTGAAGCTATCTTT.

V is TRBV12-3 or TRBV12-4 and J is TRBJ2-1, with D possibly being TRBD1 or TRBD2 (5 bases each). Trimming shortened V by 7 bases and J by 5 bases, and 18 bases separated the two germline ends. The CDR3 is 15 residues long. CDR3 DNA sequence: TGTGCCAGCATTATACCTCAACGGGACCACAATGAGCAGTTCTTC. Translating gives CASIIPQRDHNEQFF.

The chain links TRBV29-1 to TRBJ1-5; no reliable D call. Germline loops: CDR1 SQVTM, CDR2 ANQGSEA. This CDR3 spans 12 amino acids. With 6 bases removed from V and 4 bases from J, the gap between germline ends came to 10 bases. CDR3 protein: CSVEVWNQPQHF. In nucleotides, the CDR3 is TGCAGCGTCGAGGTCTGGAATCAGCCCCAGCATTTT.

Note on this clonotype: A single base separates this from a much larger clone, so it may be a read error. The chain employs TRBV7-9 and TRBJ2-1, with D maybe TRBD1 (5 bases). This CDR3 has 12 residues. Germline loops: CDR1 SEHNR, CDR2 FQNEAQ (reference sequence). In DNA, the CDR3 is TGTGCCAACAGCTTAGGGGCGGATGAGCAGTTCTTC. Translating it yields CANSLGADEQFF.

Comments on this clonotype: Without the conserved terminal phenylalanine or tryptophan, this CDR3 likely stems from a read error. The chain links TRBV12-3 or TRBV12-4 to TRBJ1-2; TRBD1 is a possible D gene (5 bases). The CDR3 length is 13 residues. The CDR3 sequence is CVSSLSGRDGYTS. The CDR3 DNA sequence: TGTGTCAGCAGTTTGTCAGGGAGAGATGGCTACACCTCC.

This clonotype was picked up many times. The chain recombines TRBV29-1 with TRBJ2-7, with D perhaps TRBD2 (6 bases). In germline, CDR1 is SQVTM, CDR2 ANQGSEA. This CDR3 comprises 13 residues. V was shortened by 3 bases and J by 3 bases, with 12 bases between the two germline ends. This CDR3 is CSVDGGGIYEQYF. The CDR3 DNA sequence: TGCAGCGTTGACGGTGGGGGGATCTACGAGCAGTACTTC.

This clonotype was detected many times. The chain carries TRBV28 and TRBJ2-7; the D is unclear. The CDR3 runs 15 residues. With 3 bases removed from V and 3 bases from J, the gap between germline ends came to 15 bases. Germline assignment: CDR1 MDHEN and CDR2 SYDVKM. DNA for the CDR3: TGTGCCAGCAGTTTCGAAGTGGAAGGTATCTACGAGCAGTACTTC. Protein: CASSFEVEGIYEQYF.

A word on this clonotype: The junction differs from germline at one of its ends, possibly a read error. The V and J genes are TRBV13 and TRBJ2-3, with D unclear. In germline, CDR1 is PRHDT, CDR2 FYEKMQ (reference sequence). This CDR3 is 14 amino acids long. DNA of the CDR3: TGTACCAGCAGCTTAAGGCTTGCGGAAGATACGCAGTATTTT. Translating it yields CTSSLRLAEDTQYF.

This clonotype appeared many times. This chain links TRBV5-1 with TRBJ2-1, with D possibly being TRBD1 or TRBD2 (6 bases each). Germline loops: CDR1 SGHRS, CDR2 YFSETQ. The CDR3 loop spans 17 amino acids. Trimming shortened V by 4 bases and J by 6 bases, and 23 bases separated the two germline ends. CDR3 sequence reads: CASSQNPGGANVNEQFF. CDR3 in DNA: TGCGCCAGCAGCCAGAACCCCGGGGGCGCAAATGTCAATGAGCAGTTCTTC.

To note about this clonotype: The CDR3 does not close with the conserved phenylalanine or tryptophan, likely indicating a read error. This sequence joins TRBV5-1 and TRBJ2-1, with 9 bases that match TRBD2. This CDR3 comprises 15 residues. Germline V gene data show CDR1 as SGHRS and CDR2 as YFSETQ. The V segment lost 5 bases and the J segment 7 bases; nucleotides outside the gene matches: 10. CDR3 region: CASSYSGSPNNEQFS. The DNA of the CDR3 is TGCGCCAGCAGTTATAGCGGGAGCCCCAATAATGAGCAGTTCTCC.

This clonotype came up a few times. An end of the junction does not agree with germline; a read error may underlie this. The chain has TRBV11-2 and TRBJ2-7; no firm D call. The germline V gene encodes CDR1 SGHAT and CDR2 FQNNGV. This CDR3 is 14 amino acids long. The CDR3 sequence is CVSSKDVISYEQYF. CDR3 nucleotides: TGTGTCAGCAGCAAGGATGTGATTAGCTACGAGCAGTACTTC.

As concerns this clonotype: Relative to the germline gene, one junction end is altered; a read error may explain this. V gene TRBV29-1 combines with J gene TRBJ1-1; tentative D call: TRBD1 (6 bases). Germline CDR1 SQVTM, CDR2 ANQGSEA. CDR3 length: 12 residues. DNA for the CDR3: TGCAGCGTAGACAGGATGAACACTGAAGCTTCCTTT. Translation gives CSVDRMNTEASF.

Points on this clonotype: The junction does not match germline at one end; this may be a read error. This chain joins TRBV6-1 and TRBJ2-3; 11 positions match TRBD2. Per germline, CDR1 MNHNS and CDR2 SASEGT. The CDR3 sequence is 16 residues long. The CDR3 loop is CVSSETLAGGRDTQYF. The CDR3 region has the DNA TGTGTCAGCAGTGAAACGCTAGCGGGAGGTCGTGATACGCAGTATTTT.

Many counts were recorded for this clonotype. This chain joins TRBV20-1 and TRBJ1-2; 8 bases line up with TRBD1. V shed 5 bases and J 4 bases; nucleotides not matched to a gene: 6. This CDR3 spans 13 amino acids. From germline, CDR1 is DFQATT and CDR2 SNEGSKA (reference sequence). The CDR3 here is CSARQGALYGYTF. CDR3 nucleotides: TGCAGTGCTCGTCAGGGGGCTCTCTATGGCTACACCTTC.

Ten or more counts support this clonotype. V is TRBV29-1 and J is TRBJ2-5; 8 bases are a match to TRBD2. Per the germline V gene, CDR1 is SQVTM and CDR2 is ANQGSEA. The CDR3 covers 15 residues. Trimming cost V 4 bases and J 1 base; bases outside gene matches: 8. CDR3 nucleotides: TGCAGCGTTGGATTTACCGGGACTAGCCAAGAGACCCAGTACTTC. Translated: CSVGFTGTSQETQYF.

J is TRBJ2-2 and V is TRBV12-3 or TRBV12-4; TRBD1 matches at 8 bases. With V trimmed by 6 bases and J by 3 bases, 9 bases remained unmatched. The CDR3 has 16 residues. CDR3 protein: CASSSGTGWDTGELFF. The CDR3 DNA reads TGTGCCAGCAGCTCTGGGACAGGATGGGACACCGGGGAGCTGTTTTTT.

Of note for this clonotype: One end of the junction varies from germline; a read error may be responsible. The chain links TRBV6-1 to TRBJ2-7; D may correspond to TRBD1 or TRBD2 (5 bases each). This CDR3 spans 14 amino acids. The germline V gene has CDR1 MNHNS and CDR2 SASEGT. In DNA form, the CDR3 reads TGTGCCAGCGGTGAGGGTACAGGAGCCTACGAGCAGTACTTC. Translation gives CASGEGTGAYEQYF.

The chain is built from TRBV11-2 and TRBJ2-1; perhaps TRBD1 as D (6 bases). The CDR3 totals 15 residues. Germline assignment: CDR1 SGHAT and CDR2 FQNNGV. Trimming left V 5 bases short and J 6 bases short, with 17 bases between. In DNA form, the CDR3 reads TGTGCCAGCAGCGAAACAGGGTGGAAGGTCAATGAGCAGTTCTTC. Protein product: CASSETGWKVNEQFF.

This chain joins TRBV5-4 and TRBJ2-3; 7 positions agree with TRBD2. The CDR3 loop spans 16 amino acids. Germline values: CDR1 SGHNT, CDR2 YYREEE (reference sequence). The V segment lost 4 bases and the J segment 8 bases; nucleotides outside the gene matches: 16. The CDR3 region has the DNA TGTGCCAGCAGCCCCACCGAGCGGGAACCGGGAGGTACGCAGTATTTT. It translates to CASSPTEREPGGTQYF.

This clonotype was picked up many times. The J gene is TRBJ2-7, the V gene TRBV5-5, with 14 bases lining up with TRBD2. This CDR3 comprises 15 residues. CDR1 and CDR2 from the germline V gene are SGHKS and YYEKEE (reference sequence). J lost 10 bases, V lost 1 base, and 7 bases had no gene match. CDR3 coding DNA: TGTGCCAGCAGCTTGCGTAGACTAGCGGGAGGGGAACAGTACTTC. Translated: CASSLRRLAGGEQYF.